This T cell receptor (beta chain) stems from a study of tumor-infiltrating lymphocytes in localized non-small cell lung cancer. Remarks on this clone: Antigen specificity is unknown.

V was pared by 7 bases and J by 4 bases, with 7 bases between. Germline CDR1 is MNHEY and CDR2 is SVGAGI. The CDR3 loop spans 11 amino acids. Whole-study results and caveats: Each assay used a separate piece of the same tissue. No T-cell fraction difference was seen between IM1 and IM2 tumors.

Assay used: immunoSEQ multiplex PCR; TCRdb lists only in-frame clones, some missing. The sample holds roughly 3,000 clones, 70% to 75% seen once. The chain is built from TRBV6-5 and TRBJ1-2; tentative D call: TRBD1 (5 bases). This TCR came from a human donor with non-small cell lung cancer. Sequenced sample: uninvolved lung tissue not adjacent to the tumor. This CDR3 is CASMGGYGYTF. The CDR3 DNA reads TGTGCCAGCATGGGGGGCTATGGCTACACCTTC.